This paragraph covers one TCR beta chain sequence. The source of the sample is a study of CD8 T cells in ankylosing spondylitis. The CDR3 loop spans 16 amino acids. The germline gives CDR1 MNHEY, CDR2 SMNVEV (reference sequence). V shed 5 bases and J shed 0 bases, with 15 bases lying between them. TCRdb re-derived calls from the 5' RACE reads in MiXCR, one entry per CDR3 protein. The sample holds 150,000 or so distinct CDR3 sequences, 25% to 35% seen once. This chain links TRBV27 with TRBJ2-3; perhaps D is TRBD1 or TRBD2 (5 bases each). The source is a male donor with ankylosing spondylitis. Sequences were obtained from synovial fluid, either unsorted or a sorted T cell fraction (not recorded which). CDR3 DNA sequence: TGTGCCAGCAGTGGATGGGGGAAGGGAAGCACAGATACGCAGTATTTT. Its translation is CASSGWGKGSTDTQYF.